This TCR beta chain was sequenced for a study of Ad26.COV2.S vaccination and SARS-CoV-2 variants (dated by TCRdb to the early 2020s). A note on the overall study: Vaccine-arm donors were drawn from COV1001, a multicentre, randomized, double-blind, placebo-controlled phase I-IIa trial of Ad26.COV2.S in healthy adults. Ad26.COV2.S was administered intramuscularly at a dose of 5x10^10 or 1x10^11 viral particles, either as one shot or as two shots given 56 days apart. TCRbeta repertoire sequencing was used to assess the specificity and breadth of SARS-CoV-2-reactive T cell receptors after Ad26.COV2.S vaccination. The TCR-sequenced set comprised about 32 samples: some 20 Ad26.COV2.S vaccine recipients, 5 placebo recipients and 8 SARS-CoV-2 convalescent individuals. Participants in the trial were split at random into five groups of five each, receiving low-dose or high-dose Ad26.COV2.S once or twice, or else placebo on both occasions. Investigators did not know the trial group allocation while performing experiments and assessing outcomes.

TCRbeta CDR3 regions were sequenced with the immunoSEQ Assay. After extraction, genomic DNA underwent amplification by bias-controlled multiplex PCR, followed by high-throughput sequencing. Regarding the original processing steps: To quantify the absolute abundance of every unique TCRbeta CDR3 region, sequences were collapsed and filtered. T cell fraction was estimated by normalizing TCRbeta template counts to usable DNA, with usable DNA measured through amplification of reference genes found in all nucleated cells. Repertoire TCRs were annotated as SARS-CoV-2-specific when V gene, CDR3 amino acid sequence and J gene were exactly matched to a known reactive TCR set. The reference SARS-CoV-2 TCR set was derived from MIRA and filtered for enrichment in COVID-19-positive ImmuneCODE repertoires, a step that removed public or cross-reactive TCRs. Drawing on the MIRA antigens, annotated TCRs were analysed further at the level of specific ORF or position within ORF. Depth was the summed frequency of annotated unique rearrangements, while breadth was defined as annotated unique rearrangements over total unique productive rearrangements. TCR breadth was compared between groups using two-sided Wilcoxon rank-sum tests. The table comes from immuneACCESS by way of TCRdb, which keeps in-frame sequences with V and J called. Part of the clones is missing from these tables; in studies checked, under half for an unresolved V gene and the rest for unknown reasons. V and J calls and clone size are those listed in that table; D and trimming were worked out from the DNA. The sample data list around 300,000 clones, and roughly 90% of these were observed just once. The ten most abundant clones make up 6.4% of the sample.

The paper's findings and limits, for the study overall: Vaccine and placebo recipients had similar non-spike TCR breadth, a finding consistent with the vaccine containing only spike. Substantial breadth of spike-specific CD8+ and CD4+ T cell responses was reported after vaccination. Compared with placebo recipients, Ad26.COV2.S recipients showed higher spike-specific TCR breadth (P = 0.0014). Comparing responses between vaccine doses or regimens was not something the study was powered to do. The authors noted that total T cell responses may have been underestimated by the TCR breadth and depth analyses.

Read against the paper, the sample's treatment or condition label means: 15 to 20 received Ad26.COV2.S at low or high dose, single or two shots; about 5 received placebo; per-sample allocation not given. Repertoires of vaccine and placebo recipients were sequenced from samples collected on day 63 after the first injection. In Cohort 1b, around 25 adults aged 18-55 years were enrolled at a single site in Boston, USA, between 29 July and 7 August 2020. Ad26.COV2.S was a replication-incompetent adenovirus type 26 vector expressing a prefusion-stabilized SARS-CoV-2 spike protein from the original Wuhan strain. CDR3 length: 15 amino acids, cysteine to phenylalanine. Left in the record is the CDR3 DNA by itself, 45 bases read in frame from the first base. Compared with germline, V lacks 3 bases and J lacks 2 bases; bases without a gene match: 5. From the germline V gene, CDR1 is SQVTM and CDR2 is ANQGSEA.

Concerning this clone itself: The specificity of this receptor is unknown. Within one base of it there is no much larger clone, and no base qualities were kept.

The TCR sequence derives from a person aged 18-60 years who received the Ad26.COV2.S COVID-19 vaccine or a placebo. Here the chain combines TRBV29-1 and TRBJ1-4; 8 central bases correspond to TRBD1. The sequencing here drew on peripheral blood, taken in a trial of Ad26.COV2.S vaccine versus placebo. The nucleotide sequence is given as TGCAGCGTTGACGACAGGGGAGGTACTAATGAAAAACTGTTTTTT. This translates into CSVDDRGGTNEKLFF.